This paragraph reports one T cell receptor (beta chain). The record originates from a study of blood T cell repertoires in COVID-19. Study-wide context: Acute-phase and convalescent COVID-19 samples originated in the United States, Italy and Spain. The cDNA or gDNA used as material had been derived from T cells, B-cell-depleted T cells, or PBMCs.

Those enrolled in Seattle joined during active infection and were followed longitudinally afterward. In the authors' workflow: Reference gene primer amplification gave estimated nucleated cell counts. The protocol was immunoSEQ multiplex PCR, while the TCRdb copy is restricted to in-frame clones and leaves out a portion. The V and J calls and clone size were taken over from that table, and D and trimming were inferred from the DNA. The sample has more than 300,000 clones; 70% to 90% are singletons. Germline V CDR1 and CDR2: SGHRS, YFSETQ. Trimming removed 2 bases from V and 7 bases from J; junction bases left unmatched: 8. The CDR3 is 14 residues long.

This clonotype originated in a woman under 40 with COVID-19, enrolled during active disease. The chain uses TRBV5-1 and TRBJ1-2, with TRBD1 matching 7 bases. The sample taken for sequencing was peripheral blood. The CDR3 DNA follows: TGCGCCAGCAGCTTTGGACAGGCCGGGGGTGGCTACACCTTC. This translates into CASSFGQAGGGYTF.